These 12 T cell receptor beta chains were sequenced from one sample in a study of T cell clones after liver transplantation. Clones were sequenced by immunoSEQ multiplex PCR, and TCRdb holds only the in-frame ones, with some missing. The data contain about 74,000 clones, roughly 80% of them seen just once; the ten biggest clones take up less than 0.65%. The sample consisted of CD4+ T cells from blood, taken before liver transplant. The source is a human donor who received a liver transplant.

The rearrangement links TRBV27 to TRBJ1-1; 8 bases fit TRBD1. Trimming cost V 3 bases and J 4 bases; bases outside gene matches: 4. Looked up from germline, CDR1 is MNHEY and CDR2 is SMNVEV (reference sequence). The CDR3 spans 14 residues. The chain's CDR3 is CASSFHGQGTEAFF. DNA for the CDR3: TGTGCCAGCAGTTTTCACGGACAGGGCACTGAAGCTTTCTTT.

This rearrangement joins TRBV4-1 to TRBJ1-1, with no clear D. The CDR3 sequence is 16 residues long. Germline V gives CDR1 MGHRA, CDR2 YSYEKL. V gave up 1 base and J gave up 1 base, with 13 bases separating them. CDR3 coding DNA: TGCGCCAGCAGCCAAGGCTCCCGGGCTCCGAACACTGAAGCTTTCTTT. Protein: CASSQGSRAPNTEAFF.

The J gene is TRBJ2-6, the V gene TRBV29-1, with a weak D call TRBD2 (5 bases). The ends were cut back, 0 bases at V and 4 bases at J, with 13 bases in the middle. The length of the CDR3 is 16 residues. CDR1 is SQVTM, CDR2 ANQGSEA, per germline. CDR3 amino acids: CSVEDWAPGGANVLTF. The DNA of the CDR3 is TGCAGCGTTGAAGATTGGGCCCCGGGAGGGGCCAACGTCCTGACTTTC. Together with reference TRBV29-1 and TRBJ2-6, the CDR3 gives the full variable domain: SAVISQKPSRDICQRGTSLTIQCQVDSQVTMMFWYRQQPGQSLTLIATANQGSEATYESGFVIDKFPISRPNLTFSTLTVSNMSPEDSSIYLCSVEDWAPGGANVLTFGAGSRLTVL.

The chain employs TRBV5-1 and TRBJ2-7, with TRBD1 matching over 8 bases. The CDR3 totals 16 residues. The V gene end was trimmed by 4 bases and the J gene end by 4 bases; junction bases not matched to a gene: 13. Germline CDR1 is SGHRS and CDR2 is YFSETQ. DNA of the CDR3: TGCGCCAGCAGCCCCTCTTGGACAGGGCCGATGTACGAGCAGTACTTC. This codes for CASSPSWTGPMYEQYF.

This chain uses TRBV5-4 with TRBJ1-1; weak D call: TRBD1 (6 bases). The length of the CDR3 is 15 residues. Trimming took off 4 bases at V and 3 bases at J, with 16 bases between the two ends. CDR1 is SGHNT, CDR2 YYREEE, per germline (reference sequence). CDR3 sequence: CASSLLNRADTEAFF. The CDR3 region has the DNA TGTGCCAGCAGCCTCTTGAACAGGGCGGACACTGAAGCTTTCTTT.

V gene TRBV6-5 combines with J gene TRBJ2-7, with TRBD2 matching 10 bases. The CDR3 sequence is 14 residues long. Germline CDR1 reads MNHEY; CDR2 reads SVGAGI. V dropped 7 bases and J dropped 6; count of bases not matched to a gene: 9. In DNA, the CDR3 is TGTGCCAGCACTAAAGCGGGAGGGTACGGCGAGCAGTACTTC. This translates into CASTKAGGYGEQYF.

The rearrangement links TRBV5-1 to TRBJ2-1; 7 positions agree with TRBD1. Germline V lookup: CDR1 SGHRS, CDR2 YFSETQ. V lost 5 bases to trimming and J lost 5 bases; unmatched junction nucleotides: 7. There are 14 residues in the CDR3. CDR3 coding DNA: TGCGCCAGCAGTCAACAGGGACAGCACAATGAGCAGTTCTTC. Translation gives CASSQQGQHNEQFF.

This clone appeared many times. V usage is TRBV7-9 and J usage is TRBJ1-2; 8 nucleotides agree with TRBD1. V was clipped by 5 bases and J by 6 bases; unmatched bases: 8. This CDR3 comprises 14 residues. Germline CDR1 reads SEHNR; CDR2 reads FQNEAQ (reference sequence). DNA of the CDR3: TGTGCCAGCAGCCCACAACGGACAGGGCATGGCTACACCTTC. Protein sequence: CASSPQRTGHGYTF. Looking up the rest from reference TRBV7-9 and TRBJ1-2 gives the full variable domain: DTGVSQNPRHKITKRGQNVTFRCDPISEHNRLYWYRQTLGQGPEFLTYFQNEAQLEKSRLLSDRFSAERPKGSFSTLEIQRTEQGDSAMYLCASSPQRTGHGYTFGSGTRLTVV.

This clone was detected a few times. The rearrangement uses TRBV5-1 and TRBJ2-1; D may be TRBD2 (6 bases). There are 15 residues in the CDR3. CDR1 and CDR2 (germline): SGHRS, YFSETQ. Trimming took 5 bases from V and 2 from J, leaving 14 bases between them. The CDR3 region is CASRRAGSTYNEQFF. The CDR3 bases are TGCGCCAGCAGGAGGGCGGGATCCACCTACAATGAGCAGTTCTTC.

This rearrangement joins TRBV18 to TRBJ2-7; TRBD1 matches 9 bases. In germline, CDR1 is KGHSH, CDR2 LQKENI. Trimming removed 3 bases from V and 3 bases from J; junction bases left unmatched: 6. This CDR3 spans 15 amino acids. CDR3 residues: CASSPSRQGGYEQYF. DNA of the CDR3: TGTGCCAGCTCACCCAGTAGACAGGGGGGCTACGAGCAGTACTTC.

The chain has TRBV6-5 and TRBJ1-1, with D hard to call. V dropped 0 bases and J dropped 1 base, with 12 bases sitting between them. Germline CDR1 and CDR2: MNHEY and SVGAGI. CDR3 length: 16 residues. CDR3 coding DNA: TGTGCCAGCAGTTACTCGACGCTAGCGCCGAACACTGAAGCTTTCTTT. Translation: CASSYSTLAPNTEAFF.

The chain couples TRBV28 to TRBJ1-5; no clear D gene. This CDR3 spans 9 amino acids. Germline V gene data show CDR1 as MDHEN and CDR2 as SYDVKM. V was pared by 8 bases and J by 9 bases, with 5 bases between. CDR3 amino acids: CASGRPQHF. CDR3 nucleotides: TGTGCCAGCGGCAGGCCCCAGCATTTT.